The entry below describes one TCR beta chain. The same CDR3 arises from other DNA sequences in this sample as well. These data are taken from a study of blood T cell repertoires in COVID-19. Study-level background: Samples representing acute and convalescent COVID-19 were sourced from the United States, Italy and Spain. PBMCs, B-cell-depleted T cells, or T cells provided the cDNA or gDNA that made up the material.

The ends lost 6 bases at V and 3 bases at J; junction bases unmatched: 1. Germline loops: CDR1 SQVTM, CDR2 ANQGSEA. CDR3 size: 12 residues. Authors' processing steps: Reference gene primer amplification in the assay estimated nucleated cell counts. Sequencing used immunoSEQ multiplex PCR; TCRdb keeps in-frame clones, though not all of them. That table furnishes V, J and clone size, whereas the DNA furnished D and trimming. This sample yields over 120,000 clones, of which roughly 81% are seen a single time; 2.6% belongs to the top ten. The TCR originated in a human donor with acute or convalescent COVID-19. The donor label of this sample is uncertain. This chain uses TRBV29-1 with TRBJ1-1; 10 bases agree with TRBD1. Input material: peripheral blood. The CDR3 loop is CSVGQGDTEAFF. The CDR3 DNA reads as TGCAGCGTCGGACAGGGGGACACTGAAGCTTTCTTT.